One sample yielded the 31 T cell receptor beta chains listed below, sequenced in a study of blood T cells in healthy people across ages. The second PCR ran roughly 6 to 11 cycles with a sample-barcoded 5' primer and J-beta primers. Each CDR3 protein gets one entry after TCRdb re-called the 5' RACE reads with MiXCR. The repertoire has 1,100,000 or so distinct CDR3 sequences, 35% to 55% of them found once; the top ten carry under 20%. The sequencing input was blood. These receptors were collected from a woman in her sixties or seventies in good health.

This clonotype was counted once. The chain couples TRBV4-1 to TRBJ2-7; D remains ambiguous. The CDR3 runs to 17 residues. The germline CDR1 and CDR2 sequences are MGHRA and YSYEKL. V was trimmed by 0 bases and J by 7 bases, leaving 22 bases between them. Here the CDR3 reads CASSQEGRTSSYNEQYF. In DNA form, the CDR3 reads TGCGCCAGCAGCCAAGAAGGGCGGACGAGCTCCTACAATGAGCAGTACTTC.

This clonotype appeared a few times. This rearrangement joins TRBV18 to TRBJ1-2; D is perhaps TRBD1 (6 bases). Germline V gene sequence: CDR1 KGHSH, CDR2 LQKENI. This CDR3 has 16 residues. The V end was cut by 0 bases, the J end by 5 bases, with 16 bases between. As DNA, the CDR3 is TGTGCCAGCTCACCACCGTACACAGGGAGTGGATATGGCTACACCTTC. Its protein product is CASSPPYTGSGYGYTF.

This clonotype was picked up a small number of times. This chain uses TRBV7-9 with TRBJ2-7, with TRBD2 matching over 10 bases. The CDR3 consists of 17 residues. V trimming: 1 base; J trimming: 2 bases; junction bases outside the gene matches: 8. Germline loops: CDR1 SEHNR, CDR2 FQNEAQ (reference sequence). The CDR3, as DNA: TGTGCCAGCAGCTTAGGGGCACTAGCGGGGATGACCTACGAGCAGTACTTC. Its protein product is CASSLGALAGMTYEQYF.

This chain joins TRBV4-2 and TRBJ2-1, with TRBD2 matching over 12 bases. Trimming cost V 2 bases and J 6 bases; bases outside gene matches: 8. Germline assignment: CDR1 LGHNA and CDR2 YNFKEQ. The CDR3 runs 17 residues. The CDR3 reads CASSQNELAGGGNEQFF. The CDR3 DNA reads TGTGCCAGCAGCCAAAATGAACTAGCGGGAGGTGGCAATGAGCAGTTCTTC.

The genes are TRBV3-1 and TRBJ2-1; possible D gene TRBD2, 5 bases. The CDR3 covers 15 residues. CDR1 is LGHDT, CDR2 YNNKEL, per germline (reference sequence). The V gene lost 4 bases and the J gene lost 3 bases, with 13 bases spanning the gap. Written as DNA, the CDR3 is TGTGCCAGCAGCCGCTGGGTACGGGACTACAATGAGCAGTTCTTC. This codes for CASSRWVRDYNEQFF.

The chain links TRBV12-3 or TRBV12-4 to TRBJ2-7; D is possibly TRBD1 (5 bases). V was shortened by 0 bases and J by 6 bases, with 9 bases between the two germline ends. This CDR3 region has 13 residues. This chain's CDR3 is CASSLAQGFEQYF. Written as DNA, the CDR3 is TGTGCCAGCAGTTTAGCGCAGGGTTTCGAGCAGTACTTC.

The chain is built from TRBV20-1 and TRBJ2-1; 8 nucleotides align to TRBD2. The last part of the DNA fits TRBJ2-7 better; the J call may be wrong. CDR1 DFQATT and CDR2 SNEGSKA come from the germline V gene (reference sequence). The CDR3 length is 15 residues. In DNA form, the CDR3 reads TGCAGTGCTAGAGATGAGGCGGGAGGAAGCTACGAGCAGTACTTC. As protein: CSARDEAGGSYEQYF.

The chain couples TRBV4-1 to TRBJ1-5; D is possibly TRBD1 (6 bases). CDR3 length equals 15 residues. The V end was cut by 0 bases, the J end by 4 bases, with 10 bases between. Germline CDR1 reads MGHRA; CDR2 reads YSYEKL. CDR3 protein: CASSQDPGVNQPQHF. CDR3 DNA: TGCGCCAGCAGCCAAGATCCAGGGGTGAATCAGCCCCAGCATTTT.

In nucleotides, the CDR3 is TGTGCCTCGAGGCGTCCAGGGGACTATGGCTACACCTTC. It yields the protein CASRRPGDYGYTF. The chain couples TRBV25-1 to TRBJ1-2; D possibly corresponds to TRBD1 (6 bases). The V and J ends lost 11 bases and 3 bases respectively, with 16 bases between them. The CDR3 has 13 residues. The germline gives CDR1 MGHDK, CDR2 SYGVNS.

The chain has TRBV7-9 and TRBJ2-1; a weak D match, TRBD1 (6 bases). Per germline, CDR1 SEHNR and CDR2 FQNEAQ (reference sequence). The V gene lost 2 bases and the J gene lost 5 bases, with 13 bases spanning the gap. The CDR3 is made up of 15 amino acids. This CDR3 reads CASSLRQGTNNEQFF. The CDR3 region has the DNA TGTGCCAGCAGCTTAAGGCAGGGGACCAACAATGAGCAGTTCTTC. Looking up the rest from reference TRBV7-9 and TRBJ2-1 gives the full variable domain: DTGVSQNPRHKITKRGQNVTFRCDPISEHNRLYWYRQTLGQGPEFLTYFQNEAQLEKSRLLSDRFSAERPKGSFSTLEIQRTEQGDSAMYLCASSLRQGTNNEQFFGPGTRLTVL.

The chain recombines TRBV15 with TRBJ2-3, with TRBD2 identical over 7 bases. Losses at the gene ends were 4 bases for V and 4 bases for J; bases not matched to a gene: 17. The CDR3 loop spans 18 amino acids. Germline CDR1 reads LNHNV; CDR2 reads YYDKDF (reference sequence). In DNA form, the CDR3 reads TGTGCCACCAGCATCTTTCGAAGGGGCGGGAGTATGGCAGATACGCAGTATTTT. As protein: CATSIFRRGGSMADTQYF.

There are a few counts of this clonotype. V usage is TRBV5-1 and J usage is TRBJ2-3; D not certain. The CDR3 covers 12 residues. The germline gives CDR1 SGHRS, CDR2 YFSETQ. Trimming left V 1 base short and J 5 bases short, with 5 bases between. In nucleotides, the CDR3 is TGCGCCAGCAGCTTGCACCGAGATACGCAGTATTTT. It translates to CASSLHRDTQYF.

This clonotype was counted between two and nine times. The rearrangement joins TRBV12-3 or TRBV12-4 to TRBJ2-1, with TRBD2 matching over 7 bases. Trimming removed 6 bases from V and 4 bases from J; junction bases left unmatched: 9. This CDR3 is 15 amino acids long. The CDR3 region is CASSSSGIQYNEQFF. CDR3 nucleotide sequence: TGTGCCAGCAGCTCGAGCGGGATCCAATACAATGAGCAGTTCTTC.

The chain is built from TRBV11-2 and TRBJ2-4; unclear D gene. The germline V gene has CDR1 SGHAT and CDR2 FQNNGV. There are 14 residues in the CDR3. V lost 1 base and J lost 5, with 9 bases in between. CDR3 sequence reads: CASSLVQSQNIQYF. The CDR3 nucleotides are TGTGCCAGCAGCTTAGTCCAGTCCCAAAACATTCAGTACTTC.

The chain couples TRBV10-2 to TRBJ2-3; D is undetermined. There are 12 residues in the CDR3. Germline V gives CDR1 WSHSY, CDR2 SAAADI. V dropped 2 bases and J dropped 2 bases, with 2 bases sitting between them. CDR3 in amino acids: CASSETTDTQYF. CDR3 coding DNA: TGCGCCAGCAGTGAGACCACAGATACGCAGTATTTT.

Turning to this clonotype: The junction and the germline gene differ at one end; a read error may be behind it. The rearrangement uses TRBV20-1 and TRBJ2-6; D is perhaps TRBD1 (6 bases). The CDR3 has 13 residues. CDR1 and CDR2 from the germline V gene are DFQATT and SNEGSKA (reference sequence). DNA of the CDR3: TGCAGTGCTATGGGGGCTGGGGCCAACGCCCTGACTTTC. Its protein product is CSAMGAGANALTF.

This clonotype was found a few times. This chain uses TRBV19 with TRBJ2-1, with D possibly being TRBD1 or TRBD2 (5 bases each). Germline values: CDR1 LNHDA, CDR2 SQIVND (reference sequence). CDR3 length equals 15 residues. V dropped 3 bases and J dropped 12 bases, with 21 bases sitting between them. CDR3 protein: CASSIGGQARGGQFF. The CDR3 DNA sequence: TGTGCCAGTAGTATCGGAGGACAAGCCCGAGGCGGGCAGTTCTTC.

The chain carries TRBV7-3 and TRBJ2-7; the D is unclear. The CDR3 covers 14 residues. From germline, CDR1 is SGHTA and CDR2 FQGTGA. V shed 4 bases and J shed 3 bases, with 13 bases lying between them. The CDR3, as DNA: TGTGCCAGCAGCTCAATGACCGCTAACTACGAGCAGTACTTC. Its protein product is CASSSMTANYEQYF.

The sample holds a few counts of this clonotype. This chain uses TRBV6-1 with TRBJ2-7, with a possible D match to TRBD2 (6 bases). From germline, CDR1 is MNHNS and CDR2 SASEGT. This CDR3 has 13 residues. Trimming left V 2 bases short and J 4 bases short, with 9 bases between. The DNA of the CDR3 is TGTGCCAGCAGTGAAACGGGGGAGTACGAGCAGTACTTC. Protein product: CASSETGEYEQYF.

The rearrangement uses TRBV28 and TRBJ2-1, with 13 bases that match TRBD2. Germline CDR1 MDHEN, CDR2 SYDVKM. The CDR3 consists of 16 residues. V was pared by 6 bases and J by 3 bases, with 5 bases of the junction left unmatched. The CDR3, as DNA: TGTGCCAGCAGCGTTCGACTAGCGGGAGGCTACAATGAGCAGTTCTTC. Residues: CASSVRLAGGYNEQFF.

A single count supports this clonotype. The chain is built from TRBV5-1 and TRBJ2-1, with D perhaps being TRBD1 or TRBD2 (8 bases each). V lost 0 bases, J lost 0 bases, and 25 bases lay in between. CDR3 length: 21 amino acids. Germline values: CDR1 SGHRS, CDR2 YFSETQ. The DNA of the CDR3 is TGCGCCAGCAGCTTGGGTGGCAGGGGGCGCCCCAGCGGGAGCTCCTACAATGAGCAGTTCTTC. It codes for CASSLGGRGRPSGSSYNEQFF.

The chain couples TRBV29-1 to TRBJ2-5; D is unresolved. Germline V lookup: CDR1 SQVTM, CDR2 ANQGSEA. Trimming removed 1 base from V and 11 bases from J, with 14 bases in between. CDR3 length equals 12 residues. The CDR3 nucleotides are TGCAGCGTTGAAGGGCTGGGGAATCAGCAGTACTTC. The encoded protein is CSVEGLGNQQYF.

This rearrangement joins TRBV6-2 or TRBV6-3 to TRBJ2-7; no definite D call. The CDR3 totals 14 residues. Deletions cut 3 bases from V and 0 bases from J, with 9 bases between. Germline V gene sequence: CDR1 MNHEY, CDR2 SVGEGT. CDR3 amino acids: CASSYDVGSYEQYF. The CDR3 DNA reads TGTGCCAGCAGTTATGATGTGGGCTCCTACGAGCAGTACTTC.

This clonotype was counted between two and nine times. The CDR3 region has the DNA TGCGCCAGCAGCCAATGGTTTAGGACTTCCTACAATGAGCAGTTCTTC. This gives the protein CASSQWFRTSYNEQFF. The J gene is TRBJ2-1, the V gene TRBV4-1; perhaps TRBD2 as D (5 bases). The CDR3 length is 16 residues. CDR1 and CDR2 from the germline V gene are MGHRA and YSYEKL. Trimming removed 2 bases from V and 1 base from J, with 12 bases in between.

CDR3 protein: CASSFAWGGRSTDTQYF. CDR3 DNA sequence: TGTGCCAGCAGCTTCGCTTGGGGCGGGAGAAGCACAGATACGCAGTATTTT. V gene TRBV11-2 combines with J gene TRBJ2-3; 7 bases agree with TRBD2. Germline-derived CDR1 and CDR2 are SGHAT and FQNNGV. The J segment lost 0 bases and the V segment lost 3 bases, leaving 9 bases of the junction unmatched. This CDR3 region has 17 residues.

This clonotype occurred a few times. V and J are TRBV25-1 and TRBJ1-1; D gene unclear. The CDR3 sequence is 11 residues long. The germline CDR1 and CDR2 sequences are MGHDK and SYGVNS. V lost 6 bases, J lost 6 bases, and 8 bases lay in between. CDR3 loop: CASRSSSEAFF. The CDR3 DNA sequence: TGTGCCAGCAGATCGAGTTCTGAAGCTTTCTTT.

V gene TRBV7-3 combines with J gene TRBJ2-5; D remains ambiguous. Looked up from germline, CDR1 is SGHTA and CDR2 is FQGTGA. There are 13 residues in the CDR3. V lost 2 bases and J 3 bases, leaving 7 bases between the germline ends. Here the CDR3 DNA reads TGTGCCAGCAGCTTAGGAAAGAAAGAGACCCAGTACTTC. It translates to CASSLGKKETQYF.

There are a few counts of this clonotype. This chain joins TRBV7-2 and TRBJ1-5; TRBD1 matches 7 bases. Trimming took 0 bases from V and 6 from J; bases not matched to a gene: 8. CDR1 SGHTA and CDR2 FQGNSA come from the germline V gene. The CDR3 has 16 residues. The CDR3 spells CASSLAPRSGGQPQHF. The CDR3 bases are TGTGCCAGCAGCTTAGCTCCCCGCTCAGGGGGTCAGCCCCAGCATTTT. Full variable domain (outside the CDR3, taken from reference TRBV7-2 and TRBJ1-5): GAGVSQSPSNKVTEKGKDVELRCDPISGHTALYWYRQSLGQGLEFLIYFQGNSAPDKSGLPSDRFSAERTGGSVSTLTIQRTQQEDSAVYLCASSLAPRSGGQPQHFGDGTRLSIL.

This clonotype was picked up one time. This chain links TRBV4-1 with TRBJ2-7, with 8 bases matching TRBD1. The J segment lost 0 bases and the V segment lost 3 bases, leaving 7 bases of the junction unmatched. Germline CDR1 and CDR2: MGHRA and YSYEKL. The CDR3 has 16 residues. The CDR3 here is CASSQSDRGSSYEQYF. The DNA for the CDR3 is TGCGCCAGCAGCCAGTCAGACAGGGGAAGCTCCTACGAGCAGTACTTC.

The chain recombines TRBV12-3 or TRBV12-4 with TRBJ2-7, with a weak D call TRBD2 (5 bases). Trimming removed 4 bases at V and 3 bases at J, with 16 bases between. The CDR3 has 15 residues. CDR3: CASSSEERAVYEQYF. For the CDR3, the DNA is TGTGCCAGCAGTTCCGAGGAGAGGGCCGTCTACGAGCAGTACTTC.

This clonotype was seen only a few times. The CDR3 DNA reads TGTGCCAGCAGCTTACCTACGCTAGCGGGAGGAAGGGAAGAGACCCAGTACTTC. Its translation: CASSLPTLAGGREETQYF. The chain combines TRBV11-2 with TRBJ2-5; 11 bases agree with TRBD2. V gave up 2 bases and J gave up 3 bases; unmatched junction bases: 11. Per germline, CDR1 SGHAT and CDR2 FQNNGV. The length of the CDR3 is 18 residues.